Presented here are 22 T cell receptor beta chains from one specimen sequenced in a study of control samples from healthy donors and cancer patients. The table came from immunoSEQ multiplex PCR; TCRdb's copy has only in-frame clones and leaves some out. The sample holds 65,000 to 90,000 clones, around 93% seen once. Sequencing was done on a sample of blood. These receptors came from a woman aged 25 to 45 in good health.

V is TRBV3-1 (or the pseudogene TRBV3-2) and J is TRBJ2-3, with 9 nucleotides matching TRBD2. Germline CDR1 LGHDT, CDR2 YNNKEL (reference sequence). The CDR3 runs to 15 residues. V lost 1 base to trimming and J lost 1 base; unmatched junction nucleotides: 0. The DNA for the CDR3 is TGTGCCAGCAGCCAAGGGACTAGCGGCACAGATACGCAGTATTTT. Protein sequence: CASSQGTSGTDTQYF.

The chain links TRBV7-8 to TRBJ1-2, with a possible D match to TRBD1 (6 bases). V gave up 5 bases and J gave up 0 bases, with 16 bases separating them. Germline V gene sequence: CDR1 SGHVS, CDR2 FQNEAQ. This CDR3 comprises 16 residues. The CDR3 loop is CASSLTGTSSNYGYTF. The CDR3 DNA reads TGTGCCAGCAGCCTCACAGGGACCTCGTCTAACTATGGCTACACCTTC.

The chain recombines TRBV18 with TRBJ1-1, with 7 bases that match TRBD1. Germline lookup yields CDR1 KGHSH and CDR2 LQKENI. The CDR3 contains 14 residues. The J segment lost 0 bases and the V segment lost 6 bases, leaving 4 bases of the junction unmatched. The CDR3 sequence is CASSQDRLNTEAFF. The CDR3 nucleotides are TGTGCCAGCTCCCAGGACAGGTTGAACACTGAAGCTTTCTTT.

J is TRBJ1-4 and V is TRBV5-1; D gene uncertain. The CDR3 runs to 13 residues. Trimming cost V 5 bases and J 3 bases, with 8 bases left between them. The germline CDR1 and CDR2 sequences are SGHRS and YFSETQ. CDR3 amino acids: CASSVSPNEKLFF. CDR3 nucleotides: TGCGCCAGCAGTGTATCACCTAATGAAAAACTGTTTTTT.

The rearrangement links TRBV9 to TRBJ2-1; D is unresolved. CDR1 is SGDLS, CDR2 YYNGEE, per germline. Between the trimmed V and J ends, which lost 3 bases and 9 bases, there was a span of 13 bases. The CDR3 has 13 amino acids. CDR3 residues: CASSAQLMPEQFF. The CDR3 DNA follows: TGTGCCAGCAGCGCCCAGCTAATGCCTGAGCAGTTCTTC.

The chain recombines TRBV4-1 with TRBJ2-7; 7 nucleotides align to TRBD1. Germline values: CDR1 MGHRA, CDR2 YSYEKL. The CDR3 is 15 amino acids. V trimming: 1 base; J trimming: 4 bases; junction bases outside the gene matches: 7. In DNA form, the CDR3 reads TGCGCCAGCAGCCAAGGGACAGGAATGGGGTACGAGCAGTACTTC. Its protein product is CASSQGTGMGYEQYF.

In DNA form, the CDR3 reads TGTGCCACCAGTGATTTGACAGGAACGAACACCGGGGAGCTGTTTTTT. Amino acids: CATSDLTGTNTGELFF. The chain joins TRBV24-1 to TRBJ2-2; possibly TRBD1 for D (5 bases). The CDR3 covers 16 residues. Germline V gene sequence: CDR1 KGHDR, CDR2 SFDVKD. V lost 0 bases, J lost 0 bases, and 7 bases lay in between.

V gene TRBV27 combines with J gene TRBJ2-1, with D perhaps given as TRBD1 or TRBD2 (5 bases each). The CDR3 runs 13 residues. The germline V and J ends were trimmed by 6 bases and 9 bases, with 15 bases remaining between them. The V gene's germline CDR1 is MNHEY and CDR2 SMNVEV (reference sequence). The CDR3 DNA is TGTGCCAGCAGGGGACCGGGCGTGGGTGAGCAGTTCTTC. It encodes CASRGPGVGEQFF.

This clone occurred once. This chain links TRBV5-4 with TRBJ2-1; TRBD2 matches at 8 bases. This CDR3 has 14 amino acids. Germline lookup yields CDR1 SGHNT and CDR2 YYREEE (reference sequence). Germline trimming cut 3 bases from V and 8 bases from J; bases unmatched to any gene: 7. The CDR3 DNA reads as TGTGCCAGCAGCTACCGGACTAGCAGGGATGAGCAGTTCTTC. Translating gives CASSYRTSRDEQFF.

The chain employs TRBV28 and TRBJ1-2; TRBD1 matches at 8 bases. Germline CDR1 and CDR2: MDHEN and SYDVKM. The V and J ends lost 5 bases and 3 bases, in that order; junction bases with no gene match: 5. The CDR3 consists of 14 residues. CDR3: CASSMDRVDYGYTF. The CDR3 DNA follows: TGTGCCAGCAGTATGGACAGGGTAGACTATGGCTACACCTTC.

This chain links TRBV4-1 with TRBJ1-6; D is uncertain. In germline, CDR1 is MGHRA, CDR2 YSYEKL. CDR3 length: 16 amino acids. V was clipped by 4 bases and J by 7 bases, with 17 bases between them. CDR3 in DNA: TGCGCCAGCAGCCCTAGCCCGGCAGCTGGGAATTCACCCCTCCACTTT. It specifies CASSPSPAAGNSPLHF.

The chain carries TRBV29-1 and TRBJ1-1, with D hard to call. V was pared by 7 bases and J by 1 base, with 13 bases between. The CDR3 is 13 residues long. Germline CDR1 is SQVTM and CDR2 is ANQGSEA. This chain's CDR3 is CSAGSQRNTEAFF. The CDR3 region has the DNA TGCAGCGCTGGGAGTCAGAGGAACACTGAAGCTTTCTTT.

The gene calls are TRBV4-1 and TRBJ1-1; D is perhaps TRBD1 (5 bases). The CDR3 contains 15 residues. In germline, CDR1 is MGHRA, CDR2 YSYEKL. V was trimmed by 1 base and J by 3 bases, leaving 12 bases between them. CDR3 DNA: TGCGCCAGCAGCCAAGGCGACGCAGGGTACACTGAAGCTTTCTTT. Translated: CASSQGDAGYTEAFF.

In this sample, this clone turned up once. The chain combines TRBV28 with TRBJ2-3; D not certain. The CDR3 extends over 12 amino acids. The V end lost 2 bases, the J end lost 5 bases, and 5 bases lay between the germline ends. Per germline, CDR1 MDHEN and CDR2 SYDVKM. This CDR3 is CASSLALDTQYF. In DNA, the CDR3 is TGTGCCAGCAGTTTAGCATTAGATACGCAGTATTTT. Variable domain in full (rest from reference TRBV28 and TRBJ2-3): DVKVTQSSRYLVKRTGEKVFLECVQDMDHENMFWYRQDPGLGLRLIYFSYDVKMKEKGDIPEGYSVSREKKERFSLILESASTNQTSMYLCASSLALDTQYFGPGTRLTVL.

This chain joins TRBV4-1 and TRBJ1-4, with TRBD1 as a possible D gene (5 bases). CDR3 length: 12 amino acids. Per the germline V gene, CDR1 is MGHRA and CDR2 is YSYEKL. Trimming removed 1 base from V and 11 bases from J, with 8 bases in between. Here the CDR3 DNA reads TGCGCCAGCAGCCAAGGAGGGACTAAACTGTTTTTT. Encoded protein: CASSQGGTKLFF.

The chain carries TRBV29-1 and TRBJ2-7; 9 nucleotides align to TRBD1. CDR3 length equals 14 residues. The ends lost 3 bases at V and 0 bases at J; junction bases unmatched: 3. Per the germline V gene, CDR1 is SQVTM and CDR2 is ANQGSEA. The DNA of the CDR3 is TGCAGCGTTGACAGGACAGGGGCCTCCTACGAGCAGTACTTC. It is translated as CSVDRTGASYEQYF.

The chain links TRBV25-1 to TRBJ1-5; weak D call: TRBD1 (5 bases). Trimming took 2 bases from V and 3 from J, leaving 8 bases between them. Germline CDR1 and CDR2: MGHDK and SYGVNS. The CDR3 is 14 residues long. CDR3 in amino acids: CASSEPGTNQPQHF. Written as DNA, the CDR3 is TGTGCCAGCAGTGAACCAGGGACCAATCAGCCCCAGCATTTT. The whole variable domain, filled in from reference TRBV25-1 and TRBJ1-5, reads EADIYQTPRYLVIGTGKKITLECSQTMGHDKMYWYQQDPGMELHLIHYSYGVNSTEKGDLSSESTVSRIRTEHFPLTLESARPSHTSQYLCASSEPGTNQPQHFGDGTRLSIL.

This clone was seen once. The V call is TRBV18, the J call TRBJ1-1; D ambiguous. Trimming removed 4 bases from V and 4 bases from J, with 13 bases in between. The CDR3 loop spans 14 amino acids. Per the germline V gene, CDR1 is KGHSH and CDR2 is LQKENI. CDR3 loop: CASSLFEAGTEAFF. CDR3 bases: TGTGCCAGCTCACTATTTGAGGCAGGCACTGAAGCTTTCTTT. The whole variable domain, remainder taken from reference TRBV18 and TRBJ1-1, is NAGVMQNPRHLVRRRGQEARLRCSPMKGHSHVYWYRQLPEEGLKFMVYLQKENIIDESGMPKERFSAEFPKEGPSILRIQQVVRGDSAAYFCASSLFEAGTEAFFGQGTRLTVV.

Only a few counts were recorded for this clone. The CDR3 loop reads CASSSVGYGYTF. The DNA of the CDR3 is TGTGCCAGCAGTTCGGTAGGCTATGGCTACACCTTC. The chain has TRBV27 and TRBJ1-2, with D hard to call. Trimming removed 4 bases from V and 4 bases from J, with 7 bases in between. CDR1 is MNHEY, CDR2 SMNVEV, per germline (reference sequence). The CDR3 contains 12 residues.

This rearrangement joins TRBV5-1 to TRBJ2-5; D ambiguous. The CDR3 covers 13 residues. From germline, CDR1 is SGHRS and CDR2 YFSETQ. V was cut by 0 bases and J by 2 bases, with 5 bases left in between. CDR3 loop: CASSLERQETQYF. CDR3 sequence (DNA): TGCGCCAGCAGCTTGGAACGTCAAGAGACCCAGTACTTC.

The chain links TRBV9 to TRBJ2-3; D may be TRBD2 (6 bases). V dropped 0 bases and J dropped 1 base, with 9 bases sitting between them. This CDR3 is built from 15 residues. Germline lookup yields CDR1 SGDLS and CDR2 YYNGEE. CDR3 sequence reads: CASSVDKRGTDTQYF. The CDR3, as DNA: TGTGCCAGCAGCGTAGACAAGCGGGGCACAGATACGCAGTATTTT. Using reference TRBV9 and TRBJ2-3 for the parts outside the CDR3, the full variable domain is DSGVTQTPKHLITATGQRVTLRCSPRSGDLSVYWYQQSLDQGLQFLIQYYNGEERAKGNILERFSAQQFPDLHSELNLSSLELGDSALYFCASSVDKRGTDTQYFGPGTRLTVL.

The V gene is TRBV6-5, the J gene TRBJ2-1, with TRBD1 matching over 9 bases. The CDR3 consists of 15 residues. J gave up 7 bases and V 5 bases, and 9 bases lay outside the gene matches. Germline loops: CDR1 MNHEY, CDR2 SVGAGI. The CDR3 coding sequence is TGTGCCAGCAGTAGAGGCCCGGGACAGGGTAATGAGCAGTTCTTC. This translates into CASSRGPGQGNEQFF.